This T cell receptor (beta chain) originates from a study of cytomegalovirus exposure and HLA in healthy donors. General study points: A likely sequencing artifact accounted for one observed cluster of highly shared sequence variants. Altogether, 160 or so TCR beta chains were recorded as cytomegalovirus-associated. Per published accounts, TCR beta sequences correctly predicted the HLA-A and HLA-B alleles of most subjects.

In this sample, this clone turned up a few times. What it binds is not known. Although they were nominally healthy when sampled, donors likely had unrecorded immune exposures. The PCR employed 60 Vbeta primers together with 13 Jbeta primers. Profiled with immunoSEQ multiplex PCR; TCRdb holds only in-frame clones, not every one. Of about 200,000 clones in the sample, more than 60% were seen once. The TCR originated in a man aged 45-60 years in good health and CMV-seronegative. Sequenced: PBMCs.

CDR3 loop: CASRPTGQETQYF. In nucleotides, the CDR3 is TGTGCCAGCAGACCGACAGGGCAAGAGACCCAGTACTTC. The gene calls are TRBV7-2 and TRBJ2-5; TRBD1 agrees at 7 bases. Per the germline V gene, CDR1 is SGHTA and CDR2 is FQGNSA. V was clipped by 6 bases and J by 2 bases; unmatched bases: 3. The CDR3 has 13 amino acids.